This T cell receptor beta chain came from a study of CD8 T cells in Susac syndrome. For this clonotype: What it recognizes is unknown.

General study points: The authors acknowledged that their TCR sequencing and HLA analysis involved a relatively small number of individuals.

V dropped 2 bases and J dropped 5; count of bases not matched to a gene: 8. Germline-derived CDR1 and CDR2 are SQVTM and ANQGSEA. The CDR3 is 14 amino acids. Roughly 0.45 to 1 ug RNA was reverse transcribed with random hexamers. Amplification of TCR beta CDR3 spanned 54 Vbeta and 13 Jbeta via immunoSEQ multiplex PCR. Using its own MiXCR run on the immunoSEQ multiplex PCR reads, TCRdb lists one record per CDR3 protein. The sample has more than 55,000 distinct CDR3 sequences; over 90% are singletons. The chain combines TRBV29-1 with TRBJ2-7; 8 nucleotides line up with TRBD1. The specimen was CD4+ T cells from PBMCs. The sequence was obtained from a human donor with multiple sclerosis. CDR3 in amino acids: CSVEPVGQAHEQYF. The CDR3 coding sequence is TGCAGCGTTGAACCTGTGGGACAGGCACACGAGCAGTACTTC.